Following are 16 T cell receptor beta chains from one sample sequenced in a study of T-cell reconstitution after alpha-beta-depleted transplantation in children. As it was prepared, the TCRbeta library received unique molecular identifiers. TCRdb reprocessed the PCR reads via MiXCR and lists one record per CDR3 protein. This sample has about 5,900 distinct CDR3 sequences, with around 16% found just once. This sample comprised PBMCs, mostly from graft donor cells, obtained 180 days after TCRalphabeta/CD19-depleted stem cell transplant. The receptor source for this set is a patient aged 2-15 years who had a stem cell transplant for inherited bone marrow failure, so the T cells may come from the graft donor.

At least ten counts were recorded for this clonotype. V and J are TRBV7-9 and TRBJ2-2; D is possibly TRBD2 (5 bases). V lost 7 bases and J lost 2, with 11 bases in between. The germline CDR1 and CDR2 sequences are SEHNR and FQNEAQ (reference sequence). This CDR3 spans 14 amino acids. CDR3 nucleotides: TGTGCCAGCATGCGGGCGGAAAACACCGGGGAGCTGTTTTTT. The encoded protein is CASMRAENTGELFF.

This clonotype has at least ten counts. The chain is built from TRBV20-1 and TRBJ2-5, with D perhaps matching TRBD1 or TRBD2 (5 bases each). CDR1 is DFQATT and CDR2 is SNEGSKA in the germline V gene (reference sequence). The ends were cut back, 6 bases at V and 0 bases at J, with 14 bases in the middle. This CDR3 is 14 amino acids long. CDR3 nucleotides: TGCAGTGCAAACTCCGGGACGTACCAAGAGACCCAGTACTTC. Translated, it gives CSANSGTYQETQYF.

This clonotype was detected many times. The missing conserved phenylalanine or tryptophan at the end of this CDR3 makes a read error likely. No DNA is shown, since the ends of the CDR3 on it are uncertain; the CDR3 is the one TCRdb lists. This chain connects TRBV7-9 to TRBJ2-7; the listed D gene, TRBD1, was not tested against the DNA. The CDR3 length is 12 residues, termini included. Germline CDR1 SEHNR, CDR2 FQNEAQ (reference sequence). CDR3 in amino acids: CASSLMSGHPLL.

This clonotype occurred many times. The chain uses TRBV21-1 and TRBJ2-5. TRBV21-1 constitutes a pseudogene. The CDR3 is 11 amino acids. As DNA, the CDR3 is TGTGCCAGCAGCAAAGGGGAGACCCAGTACTTC. It translates to CASSKGETQYF.

The chain couples TRBV15 to TRBJ1-1; unclear D gene. The CDR3 totals 14 residues. Trimming left V 8 bases short and J 2 bases short, with 15 bases between. CDR1 is LNHNV and CDR2 is YYDKDF in the germline V gene (reference sequence). CDR3 DNA sequence: TGTGCCACCCTCCAAGCAGGCCGCAACACTGAAGCTTTCTTT. It yields the protein CATLQAGRNTEAFF.

There are many counts of this clonotype. The genes are TRBV30 and TRBJ2-5; D possibly corresponds to TRBD1 (6 bases). Germline loops: CDR1 GTSNPN, CDR2 SVGIG (reference sequence). The V end was cut by 3 bases, the J end by 5 bases, with 13 bases between. The CDR3 has 13 residues. The DNA of the CDR3 is TGTGCCTGGAGCGTTACAGGGAGCGAGACCCAGTACTTC. Residues: CAWSVTGSETQYF.

The rearrangement links TRBV7-6 to TRBJ1-5, with TRBD1 as a possible D gene (5 bases). V dropped 5 bases and J dropped 0 bases, with 17 bases sitting between them. Germline V gives CDR1 SGHVS, CDR2 FNYEAQ. This CDR3 is 17 amino acids long. The CDR3 protein is CASSRLTAHYSNQPQHF. The CDR3 DNA reads as TGTGCCAGCAGCCGCTTGACAGCGCATTATAGCAATCAGCCCCAGCATTTT.

This clonotype was observed at least ten times. The chain recombines TRBV18 with TRBJ1-4; a possible D gene is TRBD1 (5 bases). V lost 4 bases and J lost 7, with 22 bases in between. CDR3 length equals 17 residues. The germline CDR1 and CDR2 sequences are KGHSH and LQKENI. The CDR3 region has the DNA TGTGCCAGCTCACGGATTCGGTTGGGACTCTCAAGTGAAAAACTGTTTTTT. It translates to CASSRIRLGLSSEKLFF.

This clonotype was counted ten times or more. The V and J genes are TRBV11-3 and TRBJ2-1; 11 bases are a match to TRBD2. Germline V gene sequence: CDR1 SGHNT, CDR2 YENEEA. Losses at the gene ends were 4 bases for V and 2 bases for J; bases not matched to a gene: 4. This CDR3 has 16 residues. CDR3: CASSSGTSGPYNEQFF. As DNA, the CDR3 is TGTGCCAGCAGCTCCGGGACTAGCGGACCCTACAATGAGCAGTTCTTC.

This clonotype was recorded many times. The chain has TRBV5-1 and TRBJ1-5; D perhaps matches TRBD1 (5 bases). The germline V and J ends were trimmed by 0 bases and 5 bases, with 6 bases remaining between them. The CDR3 sequence is 13 residues long. Per the germline V gene, CDR1 is SGHRS and CDR2 is YFSETQ. The CDR3 nucleotides are TGCGCCAGCAGCTTGGAGGGGTATCAGCCCCAGCATTTT. It translates to CASSLEGYQPQHF.

This clonotype was recorded at least ten times. The V call is TRBV24-1, the J call TRBJ2-7; no clear D gene. The germline V gene encodes CDR1 KGHDR and CDR2 SFDVKD. CDR3 length: 9 residues. Trimming pared 6 bases from V and 5 bases from J, leaving 1 base between. CDR3 amino acids: CATSNEQYF. CDR3 DNA sequence: TGTGCCACCAGTAACGAGCAGTACTTC.

In its sample, this clonotype was seen many times. The chain's CDR3 is CARKFYEQYF. The CDR3 DNA reads TGTGCCCGGAAATTTTACGAGCAGTACTTC. The J gene is TRBJ2-7, the V gene TRBV12-3 or TRBV12-4; unclear D gene. The ends were cut back, 11 bases at V and 4 bases at J, with 9 bases in the middle. The length of the CDR3 is 10 residues.

This clonotype was seen many times. J is TRBJ2-4 and V is TRBV7-9; TRBD1 aligns across 7 bases. Germline CDR1 reads SEHNR; CDR2 reads FQNEAQ (reference sequence). V trimming: 0 bases; J trimming: 6 bases; junction bases outside the gene matches: 5. There are 15 residues in the CDR3. CDR3 loop: CASSLAGAGGNIQYF. In DNA form, the CDR3 reads TGTGCCAGCAGCTTAGCGGGGGCAGGGGGAAACATTCAGTACTTC.

This clonotype was seen at least ten times. The J gene is TRBJ2-5, the V gene TRBV5-1; 9 nucleotides line up with TRBD1. The CDR3 runs to 16 residues. Germline V lookup: CDR1 SGHRS, CDR2 YFSETQ. V shed 3 bases, J shed 5 bases, and the junction held 11 bases outside the gene matches. CDR3 bases: TGCGCCAGCAGCTCGGCACAGGGGGCGCGGTTGGAGACCCAGTACTTC. It codes for CASSSAQGARLETQYF.

The sample holds many counts of this clonotype. The V and J genes are TRBV7-3 and TRBJ1-2, with TRBD1 matching over 11 bases. The CDR3 extends over 15 amino acids. V shed 6 bases and J 4 bases; nucleotides not matched to a gene: 7. The germline V gene encodes CDR1 SGHTA and CDR2 FQGTGA. CDR3 protein: CASSQQGQGVYGYTF. For the CDR3, the DNA is TGTGCCAGCAGTCAGCAGGGACAGGGGGTCTATGGCTACACCTTC.

This clonotype has a count of ten or more. The chain employs TRBV18 and TRBJ1-2; 7 positions match TRBD1. Trimming cost V 4 bases and J 2 bases; bases outside gene matches: 4. The germline V gene has CDR1 KGHSH and CDR2 LQKENI. This CDR3 spans 14 amino acids. The CDR3 protein is CASSQTGANYGYTF. The CDR3 DNA follows: TGTGCCAGCTCACAAACAGGGGCAAACTATGGCTACACCTTC.